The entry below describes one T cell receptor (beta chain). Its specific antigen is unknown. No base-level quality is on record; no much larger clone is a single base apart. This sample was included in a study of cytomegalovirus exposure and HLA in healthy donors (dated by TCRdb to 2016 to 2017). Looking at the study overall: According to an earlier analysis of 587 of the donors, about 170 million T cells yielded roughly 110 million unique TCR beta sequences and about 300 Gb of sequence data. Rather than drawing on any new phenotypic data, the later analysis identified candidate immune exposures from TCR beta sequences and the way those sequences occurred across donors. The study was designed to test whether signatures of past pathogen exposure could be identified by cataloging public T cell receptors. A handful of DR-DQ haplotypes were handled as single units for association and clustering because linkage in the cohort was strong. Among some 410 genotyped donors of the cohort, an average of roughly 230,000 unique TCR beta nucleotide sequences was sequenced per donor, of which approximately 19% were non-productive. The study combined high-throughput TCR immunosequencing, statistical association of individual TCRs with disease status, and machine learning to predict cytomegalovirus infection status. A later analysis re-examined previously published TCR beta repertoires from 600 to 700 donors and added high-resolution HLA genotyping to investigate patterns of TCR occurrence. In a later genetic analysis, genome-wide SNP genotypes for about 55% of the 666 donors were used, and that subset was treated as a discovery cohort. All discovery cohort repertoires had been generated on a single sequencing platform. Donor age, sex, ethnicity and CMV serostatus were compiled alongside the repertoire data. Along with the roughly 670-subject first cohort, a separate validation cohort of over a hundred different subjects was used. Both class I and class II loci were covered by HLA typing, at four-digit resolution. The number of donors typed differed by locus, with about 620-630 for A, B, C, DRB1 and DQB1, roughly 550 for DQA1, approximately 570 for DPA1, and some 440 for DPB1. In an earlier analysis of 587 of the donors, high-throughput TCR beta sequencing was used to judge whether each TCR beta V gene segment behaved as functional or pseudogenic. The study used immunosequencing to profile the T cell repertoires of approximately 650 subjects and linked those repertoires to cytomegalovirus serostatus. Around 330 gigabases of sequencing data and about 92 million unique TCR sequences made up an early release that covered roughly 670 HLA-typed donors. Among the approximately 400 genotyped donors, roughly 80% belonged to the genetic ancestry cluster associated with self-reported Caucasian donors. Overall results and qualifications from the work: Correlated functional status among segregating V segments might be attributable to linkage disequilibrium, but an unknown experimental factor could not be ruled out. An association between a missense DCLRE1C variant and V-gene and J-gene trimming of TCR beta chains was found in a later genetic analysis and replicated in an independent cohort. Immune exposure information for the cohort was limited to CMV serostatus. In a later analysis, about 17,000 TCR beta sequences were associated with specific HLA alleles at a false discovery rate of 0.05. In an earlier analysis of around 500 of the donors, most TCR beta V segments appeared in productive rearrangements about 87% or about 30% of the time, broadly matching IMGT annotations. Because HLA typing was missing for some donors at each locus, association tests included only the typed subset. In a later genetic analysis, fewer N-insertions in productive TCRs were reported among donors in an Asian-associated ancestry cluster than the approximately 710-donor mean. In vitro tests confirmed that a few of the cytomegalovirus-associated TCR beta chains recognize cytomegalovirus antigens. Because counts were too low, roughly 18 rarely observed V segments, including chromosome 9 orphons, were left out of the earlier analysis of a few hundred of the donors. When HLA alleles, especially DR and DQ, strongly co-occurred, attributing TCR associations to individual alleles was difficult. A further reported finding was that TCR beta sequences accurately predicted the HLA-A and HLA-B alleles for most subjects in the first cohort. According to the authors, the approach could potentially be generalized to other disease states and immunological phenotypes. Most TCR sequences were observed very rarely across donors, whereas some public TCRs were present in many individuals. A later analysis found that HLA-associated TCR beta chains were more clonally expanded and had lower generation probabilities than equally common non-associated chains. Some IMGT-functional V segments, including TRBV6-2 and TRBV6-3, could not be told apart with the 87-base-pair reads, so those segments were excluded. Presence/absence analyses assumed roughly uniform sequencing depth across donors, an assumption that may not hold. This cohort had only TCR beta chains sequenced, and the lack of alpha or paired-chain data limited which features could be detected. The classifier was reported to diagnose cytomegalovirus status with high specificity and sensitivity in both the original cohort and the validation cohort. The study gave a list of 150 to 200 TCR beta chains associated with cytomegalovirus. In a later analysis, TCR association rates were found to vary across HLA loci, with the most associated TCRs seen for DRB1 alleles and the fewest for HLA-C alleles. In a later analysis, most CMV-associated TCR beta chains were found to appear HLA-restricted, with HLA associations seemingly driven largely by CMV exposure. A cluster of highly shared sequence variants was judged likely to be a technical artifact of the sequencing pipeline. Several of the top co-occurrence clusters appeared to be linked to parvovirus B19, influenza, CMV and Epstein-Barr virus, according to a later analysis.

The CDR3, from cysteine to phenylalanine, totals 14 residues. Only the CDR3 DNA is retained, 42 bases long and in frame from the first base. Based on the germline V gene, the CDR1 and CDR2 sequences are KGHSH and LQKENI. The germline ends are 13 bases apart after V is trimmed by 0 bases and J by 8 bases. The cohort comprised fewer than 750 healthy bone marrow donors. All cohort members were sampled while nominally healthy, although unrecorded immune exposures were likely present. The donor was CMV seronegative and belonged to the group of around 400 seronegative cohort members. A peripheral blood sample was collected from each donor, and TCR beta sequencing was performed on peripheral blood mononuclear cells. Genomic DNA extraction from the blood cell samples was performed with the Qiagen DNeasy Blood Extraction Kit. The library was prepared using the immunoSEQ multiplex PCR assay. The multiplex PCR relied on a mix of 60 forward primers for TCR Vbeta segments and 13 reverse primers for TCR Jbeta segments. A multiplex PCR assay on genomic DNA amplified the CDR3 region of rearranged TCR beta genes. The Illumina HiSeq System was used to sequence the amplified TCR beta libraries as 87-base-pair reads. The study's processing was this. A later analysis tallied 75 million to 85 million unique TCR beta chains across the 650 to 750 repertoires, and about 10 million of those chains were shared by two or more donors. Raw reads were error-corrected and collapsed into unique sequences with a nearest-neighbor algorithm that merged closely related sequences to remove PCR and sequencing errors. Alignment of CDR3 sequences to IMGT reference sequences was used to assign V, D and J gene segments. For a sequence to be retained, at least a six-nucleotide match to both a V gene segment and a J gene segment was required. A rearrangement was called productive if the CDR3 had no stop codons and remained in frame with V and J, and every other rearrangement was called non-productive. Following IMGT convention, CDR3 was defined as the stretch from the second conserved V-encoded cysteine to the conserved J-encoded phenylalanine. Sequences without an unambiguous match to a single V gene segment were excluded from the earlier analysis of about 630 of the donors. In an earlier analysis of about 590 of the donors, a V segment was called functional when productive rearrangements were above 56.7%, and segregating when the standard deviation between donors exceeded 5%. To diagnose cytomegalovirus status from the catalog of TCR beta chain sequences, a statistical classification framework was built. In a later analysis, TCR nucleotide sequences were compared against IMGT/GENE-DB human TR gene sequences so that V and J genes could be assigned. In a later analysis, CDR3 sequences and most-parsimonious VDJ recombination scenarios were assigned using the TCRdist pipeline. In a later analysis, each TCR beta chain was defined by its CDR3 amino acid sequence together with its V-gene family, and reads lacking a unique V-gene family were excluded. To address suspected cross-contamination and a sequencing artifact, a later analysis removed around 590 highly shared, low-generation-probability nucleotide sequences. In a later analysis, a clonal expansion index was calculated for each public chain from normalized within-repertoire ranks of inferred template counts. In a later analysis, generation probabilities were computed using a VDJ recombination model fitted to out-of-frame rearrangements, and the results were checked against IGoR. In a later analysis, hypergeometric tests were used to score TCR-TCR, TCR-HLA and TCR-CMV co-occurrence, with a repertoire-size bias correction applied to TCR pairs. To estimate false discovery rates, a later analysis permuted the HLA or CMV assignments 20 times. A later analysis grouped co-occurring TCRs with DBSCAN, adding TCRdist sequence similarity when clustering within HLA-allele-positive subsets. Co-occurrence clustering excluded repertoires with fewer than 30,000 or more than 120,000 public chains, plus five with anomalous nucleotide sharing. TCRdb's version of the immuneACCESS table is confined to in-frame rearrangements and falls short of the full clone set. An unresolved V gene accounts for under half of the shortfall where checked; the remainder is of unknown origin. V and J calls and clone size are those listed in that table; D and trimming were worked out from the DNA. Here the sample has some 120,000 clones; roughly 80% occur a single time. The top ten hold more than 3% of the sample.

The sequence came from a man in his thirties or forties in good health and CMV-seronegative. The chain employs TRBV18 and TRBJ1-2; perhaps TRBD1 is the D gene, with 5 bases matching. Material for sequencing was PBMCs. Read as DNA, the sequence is TGTGCCAGCTCACCACCGGTCGGGGGTCGAGGCTACACCTTC. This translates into CASSPPVGGRGYTF.